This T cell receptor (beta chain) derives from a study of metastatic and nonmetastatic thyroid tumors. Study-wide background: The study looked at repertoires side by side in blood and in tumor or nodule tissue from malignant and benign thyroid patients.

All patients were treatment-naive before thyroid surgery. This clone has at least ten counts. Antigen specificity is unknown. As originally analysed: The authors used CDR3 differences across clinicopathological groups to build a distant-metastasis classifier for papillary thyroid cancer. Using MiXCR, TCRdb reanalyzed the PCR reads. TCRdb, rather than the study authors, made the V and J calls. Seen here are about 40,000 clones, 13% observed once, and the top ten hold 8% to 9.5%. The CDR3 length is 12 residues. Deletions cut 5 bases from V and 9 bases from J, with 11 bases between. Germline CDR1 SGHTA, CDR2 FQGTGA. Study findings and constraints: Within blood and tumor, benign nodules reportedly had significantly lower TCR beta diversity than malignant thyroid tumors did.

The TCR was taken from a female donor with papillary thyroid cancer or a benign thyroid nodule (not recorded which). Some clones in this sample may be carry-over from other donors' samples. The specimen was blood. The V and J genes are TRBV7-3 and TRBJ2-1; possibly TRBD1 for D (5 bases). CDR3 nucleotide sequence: TGTGCCAGCAGCCTCTTGGGGCGTGAGCAGTTCTTC. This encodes CASSLLGREQFF.